The clone carrying this TCR beta chain appeared many times. Its antigen remains unknown. Patients who underwent sequencing had shown CD8+CD57+ cell expansion by flow cytometry. Each patient had severe acquired aplastic anemia. CDR3 length equals 17 residues. The V gene end was trimmed by 2 bases and the J gene end by 4 bases; junction bases not matched to a gene: 13. Germline CDR1 is SGHDT and CDR2 is YYEEEE. The source of the sample is a study of CD8+CD57+ T cells in acquired aplastic anemia. Study-level findings and limits: Shared by patients and controls, just under 30 CD8+ CDR3s were abundant in patients.

Researchers used genomic DNA as the template to profile TCR beta VDJ and CDR3. MiXCR, applied by TCRdb to the reads, yields one record per CDR3 protein. The sample has approximately 200,000 distinct CDR3 sequences, about half seen once; the top ten hold 15% to 20%. The sequencing input was sorted CD4+, CD8+, or CD8+CD57+ T cells (not recorded which) from PBMCs. This TCR came from a human donor with aplastic anemia. The rearrangement links TRBV5-6 to TRBJ1-2, with 8 bases matching TRBD1. CDR3 nucleotides: TGTGCCAGCAGCTTAGTGGACAGGGAGGAGACAACCTATGGCTACACCTTC. This codes for CASSLVDREETTYGYTF.